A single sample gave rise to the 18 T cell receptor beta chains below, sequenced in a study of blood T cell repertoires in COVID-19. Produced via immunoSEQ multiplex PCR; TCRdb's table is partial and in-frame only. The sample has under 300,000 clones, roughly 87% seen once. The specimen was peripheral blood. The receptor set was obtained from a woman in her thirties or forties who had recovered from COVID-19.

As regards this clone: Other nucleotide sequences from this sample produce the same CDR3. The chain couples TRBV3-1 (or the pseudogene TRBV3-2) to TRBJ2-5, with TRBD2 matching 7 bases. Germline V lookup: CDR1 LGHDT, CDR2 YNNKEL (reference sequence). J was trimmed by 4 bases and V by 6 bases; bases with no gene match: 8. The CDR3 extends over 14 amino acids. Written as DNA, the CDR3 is TGTGCCAGCAGACCCCCTGGCGGGGGAGAGACCCAGTACTTC. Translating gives CASRPPGGGETQYF.

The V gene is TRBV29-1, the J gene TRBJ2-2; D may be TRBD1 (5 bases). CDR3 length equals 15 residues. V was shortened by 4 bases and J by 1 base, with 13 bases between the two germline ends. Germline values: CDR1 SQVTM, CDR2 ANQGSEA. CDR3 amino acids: CSVAYGTGNTGELFF. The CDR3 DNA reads TGCAGCGTTGCCTACGGTACAGGGAACACCGGGGAGCTGTTTTTT.

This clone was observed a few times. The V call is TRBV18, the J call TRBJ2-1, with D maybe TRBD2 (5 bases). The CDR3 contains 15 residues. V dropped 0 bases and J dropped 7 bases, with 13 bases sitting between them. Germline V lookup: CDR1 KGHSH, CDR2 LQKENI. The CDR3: CASSPPGGFGNEQFF. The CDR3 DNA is TGTGCCAGCTCACCACCGGGCGGGTTTGGAAATGAGCAGTTCTTC.

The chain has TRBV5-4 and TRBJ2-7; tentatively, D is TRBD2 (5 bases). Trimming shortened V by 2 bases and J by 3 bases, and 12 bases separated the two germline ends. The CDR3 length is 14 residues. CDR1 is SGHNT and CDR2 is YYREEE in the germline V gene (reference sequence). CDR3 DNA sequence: TGTGCCAGCAGCTTTGGGGAGTCCCACTACGAGCAGTACTTC. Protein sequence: CASSFGESHYEQYF.

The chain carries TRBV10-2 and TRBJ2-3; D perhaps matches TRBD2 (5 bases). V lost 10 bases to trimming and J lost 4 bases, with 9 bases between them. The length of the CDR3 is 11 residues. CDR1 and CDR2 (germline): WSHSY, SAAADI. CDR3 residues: CATSAADTQYF. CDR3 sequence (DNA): TGCGCCACCTCAGCGGCAGATACGCAGTATTTT.

The CDR3 region has the DNA TGTGCCATCAGTGCGGAGGGTTTAGATGGCTACACCTTC. Translation: CAISAEGLDGYTF. The rearrangement joins TRBV10-3 to TRBJ1-2; D ambiguous. V gave up 4 bases and J gave up 6 bases, with 12 bases separating them. Germline CDR1 ENHRY, CDR2 SYGVKD. This CDR3 comprises 13 residues.

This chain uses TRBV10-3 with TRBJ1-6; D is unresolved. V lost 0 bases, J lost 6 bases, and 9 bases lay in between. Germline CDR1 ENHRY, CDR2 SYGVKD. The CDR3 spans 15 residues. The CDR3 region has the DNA TGTGCCATCAGTGAGTCGACAAGTTTTAATTCACCCCTCCACTTT. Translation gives CAISESTSFNSPLHF.

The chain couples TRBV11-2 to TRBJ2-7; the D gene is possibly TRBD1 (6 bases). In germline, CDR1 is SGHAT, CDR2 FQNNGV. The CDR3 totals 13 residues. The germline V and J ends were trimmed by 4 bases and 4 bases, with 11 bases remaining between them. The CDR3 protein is CASSSQGVYEQYF. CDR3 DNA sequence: TGTGCCAGCAGCTCACAGGGCGTGTACGAGCAGTACTTC.

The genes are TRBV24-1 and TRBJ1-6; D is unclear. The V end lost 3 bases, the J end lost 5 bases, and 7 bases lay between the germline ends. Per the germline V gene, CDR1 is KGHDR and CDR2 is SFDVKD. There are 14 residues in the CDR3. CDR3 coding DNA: TGTGCCACCAGTGATGGTCGGGATAATTCACCCCTCCACTTT. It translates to CATSDGRDNSPLHF.

The CDR3 DNA is TGTGCCAGCAGCCGTAGAGGGGCGGGAGGGTCGAATGAGCAGTTCTTC. Translation: CASSRRGAGGSNEQFF. The rearrangement uses TRBV21-1 and TRBJ2-1; the tabulated D call, TRBD2, remains unverified against the DNA. TRBV21-1 has pseudogene status. The CDR3 contains 16 residues.

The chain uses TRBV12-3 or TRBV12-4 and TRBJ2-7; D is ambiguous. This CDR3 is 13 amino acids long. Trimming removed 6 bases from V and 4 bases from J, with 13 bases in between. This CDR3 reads CASSPAFGYEQYF. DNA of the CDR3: TGTGCCAGCAGCCCCGCATTCGGTTACGAGCAGTACTTC.

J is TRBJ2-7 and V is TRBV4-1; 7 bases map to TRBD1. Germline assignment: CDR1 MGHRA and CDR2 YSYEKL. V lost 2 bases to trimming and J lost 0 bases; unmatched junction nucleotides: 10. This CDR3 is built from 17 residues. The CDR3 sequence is CASSQPEGAAYSYEQYF. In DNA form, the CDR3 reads TGCGCCAGCAGCCAACCCGAGGGGGCGGCGTACTCCTACGAGCAGTACTTC.

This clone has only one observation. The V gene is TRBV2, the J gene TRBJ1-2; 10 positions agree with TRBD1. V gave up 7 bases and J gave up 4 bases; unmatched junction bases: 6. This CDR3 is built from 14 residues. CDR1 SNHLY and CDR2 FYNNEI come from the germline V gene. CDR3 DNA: TGTGCCAGCACTGGAGGACAGGGGGGCTATGGCTACACCTTC. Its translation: CASTGGQGGYGYTF.

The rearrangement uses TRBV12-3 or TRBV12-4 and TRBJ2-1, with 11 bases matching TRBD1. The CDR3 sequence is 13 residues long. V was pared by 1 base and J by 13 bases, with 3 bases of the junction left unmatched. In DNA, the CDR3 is TGTGCCAGCAGTTTAGAGGACAGGGGGCAACAGTTCTTC. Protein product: CASSLEDRGQQFF.

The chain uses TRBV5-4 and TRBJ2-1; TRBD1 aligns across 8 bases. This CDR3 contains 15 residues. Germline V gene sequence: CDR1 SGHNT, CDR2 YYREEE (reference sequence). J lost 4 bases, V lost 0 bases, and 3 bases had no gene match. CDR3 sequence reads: CASSLDRQGYNEQFF. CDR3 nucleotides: TGTGCCAGCAGCTTGGACCGACAGGGGTACAATGAGCAGTTCTTC. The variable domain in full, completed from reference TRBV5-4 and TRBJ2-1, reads ETGVTQSPTHLIKTRGQQVTLRCSSQSGHNTVSWYQQALGQGPQFIFQYYREEENGRGNFPPRFSGLQFPNYSSELNVNALELDDSALYLCASSLDRQGYNEQFFGPGTRLTVL.

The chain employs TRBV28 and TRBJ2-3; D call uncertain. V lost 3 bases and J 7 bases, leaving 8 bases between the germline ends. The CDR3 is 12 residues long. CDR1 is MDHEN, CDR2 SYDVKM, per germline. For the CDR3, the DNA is TGTGCCAGCAGTTTCCGAGTAAATACGCAGTATTTT. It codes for CASSFRVNTQYF. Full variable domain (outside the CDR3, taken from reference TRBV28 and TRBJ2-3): DVKVTQSSRYLVKRTGEKVFLECVQDMDHENMFWYRQDPGLGLRLIYFSYDVKMKEKGDIPEGYSVSREKKERFSLILESASTNQTSMYLCASSFRVNTQYFGPGTRLTVL.

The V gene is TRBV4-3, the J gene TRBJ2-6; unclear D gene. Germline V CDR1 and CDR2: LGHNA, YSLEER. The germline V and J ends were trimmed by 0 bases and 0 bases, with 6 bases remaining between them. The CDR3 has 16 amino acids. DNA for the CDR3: TGCGCCAGCAGCCAAGACGCAGGCTCTGGGGCCAACGTCCTGACTTTC. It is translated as CASSQDAGSGANVLTF.

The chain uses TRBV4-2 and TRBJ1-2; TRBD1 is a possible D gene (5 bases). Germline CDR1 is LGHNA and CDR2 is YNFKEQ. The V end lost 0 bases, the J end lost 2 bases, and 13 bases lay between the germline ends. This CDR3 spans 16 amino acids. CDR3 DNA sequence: TGTGCCAGCAGCCAAGATCTCAGGGCCTTCAACTATGGCTACACCTTC. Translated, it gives CASSQDLRAFNYGYTF.